This TCR beta chain was sequenced during a study of T cell repertoires in cytomegalovirus infection. The overall study: A matching HLA type, together with CMV infection, was signaled by public TCR beta signatures.

The CDR3 totals 14 residues. Trimming removed 5 bases at V and 4 bases at J, with 9 bases between. Germline assignment: CDR1 MNHEY and CDR2 SMNVEV (reference sequence). Study results and limitations: In two of eight donors, the top clonotype was HLA-C-restricted CMV-specific. The cumulative frequency of public TCR beta families identified carriers of CMV plus the relevant HLA.

TCRdb called the reads again in MiXCR, with one record for every CDR3 protein. This sample has fewer than 350,000 distinct CDR3 sequences, with 15% to 20% found just once. Note on this clonotype: Its antigen remains unknown.

Sequences were obtained from PBMCs. This sequence was found in a human donor in good health (CMV status not recorded). Some clones in this sample may be carry-over from other donors' samples. This rearrangement joins TRBV27 to TRBJ1-6; D is undetermined. The CDR3 loop is CASSTTDYNSPLHF. The CDR3 bases are TGTGCCAGCAGTACGACGGATTATAATTCACCCCTCCACTTT.